Listed below are T cell receptor beta chains from one sample, sequenced in a study of regulatory T cells in long-lasting Graves disease. A single record per CDR3 protein comes from TCRdb applying MiXCR to the multiplex PCR reads. The data contain about 310,000 distinct CDR3 sequences, 22% of them singletons. Sequences were derived from peripheral blood mononuclear cells (PBMCs), sampled when the disease was refractory, from a patient treated with antithyroid drugs. Source of these receptors: a female donor with Graves disease. CDR3s include the opening cysteine and the closing phenylalanine or tryptophan. D genes are given only for firm matches. Where a row states a size, it is once, few, many or the class of an expanded clone; other rows omit it.

clone_size	j_call	d_call	v_call	cdr3_aa	cdr3_nt
NA	TRBJ2-2	NA	TRBV29-1	CSVGHNANTGELFF	TGCAGCGTTGGACATAACGCGAACACCGGGGAGCTGTTTTTT
few	TRBJ1-1	NA	TRBV29-1	CSVMTELNTEAFF	TGCAGCGTTATGACAGAGCTGAACACTGAAGCTTTCTTT
NA	TRBJ2-2	TRBD2	TRBV7-6	CASSSGLARANTGELFF	TGTGCCAGCAGTTCTGGACTAGCGAGGGCGAACACCGGGGAGCTGTTTTTT
NA	TRBJ1-4	NA	TRBV7-8	CASSLRSGAGSEKLFF	TGTGCCAGCAGCTTAAGGTCCGGGGCAGGGTCAGAAAAACTGTTTTTT
few	TRBJ2-7	NA	TRBV20-1	CSAYTDSYEQYF	TGCAGTGCTTATACGGACTCCTACGAGCAGTACTTC
NA	TRBJ2-1	NA	TRBV12-3/TRBV12-4	CASSSQLTNGQFF	TGTGCCAGCAGTTCTCAGCTAACCAATGGGCAGTTCTTC
few	TRBJ2-6	TRBD1	TRBV3-1	CASSLNPAGTGGANVLTF	TGTGCCAGCAGCCTGAACCCTGCTGGGACAGGCGGGGCCAACGTCCTGACTTTC
few	TRBJ2-4	NA	TRBV20-1	CSARDPVGRNIQYF	TGCAGTGCTAGAGATCCTGTAGGCAGAAACATTCAGTACTTC
many	TRBJ1-1	NA	TRBV20-1	CSARDPTGENTEAFF	TGCAGTGCTAGAGATCCGACAGGCGAAAACACTGAAGCTTTCTTT
NA	TRBJ2-1	NA	TRBV28	CASSAPSWATQFF	TGTGCCAGCAGTGCTCCCAGTTGGGCCACGCAGTTCTTC
many	TRBJ1-5	TRBD1	TRBV2	CASRASGTANQPQHF	TGTGCCAGCAGAGCCTCCGGGACAGCGAATCAGCCCCAGCATTTT
few	TRBJ2-5	TRBD1	TRBV28	CASSLQGARETQYF	TGTGCCAGCAGTTTGCAGGGGGCGAGGGAGACCCAGTACTTC
few	TRBJ2-7	TRBD1	TRBV6-5	CASSYDRGPYEQYF	TGTGCCAGCAGTTACGACAGGGGCCCCTACGAGCAGTACTTC
NA	TRBJ1-2	NA	TRBV19	CASSIFAGGGGGYTF	TGTGCCAGTAGTATCTTCGCCGGCGGGGGCGGCGGCTACACCTTC
NA	TRBJ2-7	TRBD2	TRBV10-2	CASSEGSQREWDEQYF	TGCGCCAGCAGCGAGGGGAGCCAGCGGGAGTGGGACGAGCAGTACTTC
few	TRBJ2-1	NA	TRBV28	CASSPLDSYNEQFF	TGTGCCAGCAGCCCCCTGGACTCCTACAATGAGCAGTTCTTC
many	TRBJ1-6	TRBD1	TRBV7-2	CASSLDRGGNSPLHF	TGTGCCAGCAGCTTGGACAGGGGTGGTAATTCACCCCTCCACTTT
NA	TRBJ1-6	TRBD1	TRBV12-3/TRBV12-4	CASSYPPGQVHSPLHF	TGTGCCAGCAGTTACCCTCCCGGACAGGTTCACTCACCCCTCCACTTT
many	TRBJ1-5	TRBD1	TRBV6-1	CASSPTPGGSNQPQHF	TGTGCCAGCAGTCCCACTCCAGGGGGCAGCAATCAGCCCCAGCATTTT
few	TRBJ1-4	TRBD1	TRBV6-5	CASRYLDRSSEKLFF	TGTGCCAGCAGGTACTTGGACAGGTCAAGTGAAAAACTGTTTTTT
NA	TRBJ1-1	TRBD1	TRBV6-1	CASSLSEGALSLNTEAFF	TGTGCCAGCAGCCTCAGTGAGGGGGCGCTTTCTCTTAACACTGAAGCTTTCTTT
many	TRBJ1-1	NA	TRBV27	CASSNARREAFF	TGTGCCAGCAGTAACGCACGACGTGAAGCTTTCTTT
few	TRBJ2-3	NA	TRBV7-3	CASSFRPSQERDTQYF	TGTGCCAGCAGCTTTAGACCCTCACAGGAGCGAGATACGCAGTATTTT
few	TRBJ1-5	NA	TRBV28	CASSPGQPQHF	TGTGCCAGCAGCCCCGGTCAGCCCCAGCATTTT
few	TRBJ2-7	TRBD1	TRBV10-2	CASRDRAFYEQYF	TGCGCCAGCCGGGACAGGGCCTTCTACGAGCAGTACTTC
NA	TRBJ2-2	NA	TRBV2	CASRDDSNTGKLFF	TGTGCCAGCAGGGACGATTCGAACACCGGGAAGCTGTTTTTT
many	TRBJ2-7	NA	TRBV28	CASSSDRYEQYF	TGTGCCAGCAGTTCGGACCGCTACGAGCAGTACTTC
NA	TRBJ1-5	TRBD1	TRBV7-8	CASSSPGQADQPQHF	TGTGCCAGCAGCTCCCCGGGACAGGCGGATCAGCCCCAGCATTTT
NA	TRBJ2-1	TRBD2	TRBV5-1	CASSSPGLASDEQFF	TGCGCCAGCAGCTCGCCGGGACTAGCGAGCGATGAGCAGTTCTTC
many	TRBJ2-7	NA	TRBV6-5	CASSFDRGGYEQYF	TGTGCCAGCAGTTTTGACAGGGGAGGGTACGAGCAGTACTTC
few	TRBJ1-5	NA	TRBV20-1	CSATPSGGLGQPQHF	TGCAGTGCTACGCCCTCGGGGGGGCTGGGTCAGCCCCAGCATTTT
many	TRBJ1-2	TRBD1	TRBV6-1	CASSDDREFYGYTF	TGTGCCAGCAGTGACGACAGGGAATTCTATGGCTACACCTTC
many	TRBJ2-7	NA	TRBV5-1	CASSLDGAYEQYF	TGCGCCAGCAGCTTGGACGGAGCCTACGAGCAGTACTTC
many	TRBJ1-5	NA	TRBV24-1	CATSDRNQPQHF	TGTGCCACCAGTGACCGAAATCAGCCCCAGCATTTT
few	TRBJ1-2	NA	TRBV6-1	CASSGGGGGYTF	TGTGCCAGCAGTGGTGGGGGTGGAGGCTACACCTTC
NA	TRBJ2-4	TRBD2	TRBV5-1	CASSLRGGSAKNIQYF	TGCGCCAGCAGCTTACGGGGGGGATCAGCCAAAAACATTCAGTACTTC
many	TRBJ2-7	NA	TRBV28	CAIKGQYEQYF	TGTGCCATCAAAGGTCAATACGAGCAGTACTTC
few	TRBJ2-1	TRBD2	TRBV6-1	CASRGGAHSYNEQFF	TGTGCCAGCAGGGGAGGGGCCCACTCCTACAATGAGCAGTTCTTT
NA	TRBJ2-7	TRBD1	TRBV27	CASYDREYEQYF	TGTGCCAGCTACGACAGGGAGTACGAGCAGTACTTC
many	TRBJ1-5	TRBD1	TRBV28	CASSPPGGMGQPQHF	TGTGCCAGCAGTCCCCCAGGGGGAATGGGGCAGCCCCAGCATTTT
many	TRBJ2-7	NA	TRBV6-1	CASRQTPSTYEQYF	TGTGCCAGCAGACAGACACCTTCTACCTACGAGCAGTACTTC
many	TRBJ1-1	NA	TRBV20-1	CSATHPRTNTEAFF	TGCAGTGCTACCCATCCTAGGACGAACACTGAAGCTTTCTTT
few	TRBJ2-7	NA	TRBV7-2	CASSPLGRAGYEQYF	TGTGCCAGCAGCCCTCTTGGAAGGGCAGGCTACGAGCAGTACTTC
few	TRBJ2-2	NA	TRBV27	CASSFGSVTGELFF	TGTGCCAGCAGTTTCGGCTCGGTCACCGGGGAGCTGTTTTTT
many	TRBJ2-5	NA	TRBV7-9	CASSSVGDSQETQYF	TGTGCCAGCAGTTCTGTGGGGGACTCCCAAGAGACCCAGTACTTC
NA	TRBJ1-3	NA	TRBV20-1	CSARELSGNTIYF	TGCAGTGCTAGGGAGCTCTCTGGAAACACCATATATTTT
many	TRBJ2-5	NA	TRBV20-1	CSAKGGSETQYF	TGCAGTGCCAAGGGGGGGTCGGAGACCCAGTACTTC
NA	TRBJ2-1	TRBD1	TRBV7-6	CASSSTGALHDEQFF	TGTGCCAGCAGCTCGACAGGGGCACTACATGATGAGCAGTTCTTC
NA	TRBJ1-5	NA	TRBV28	CASSLTGFGNQPQHF	TGTGCCAGCAGTTTAACAGGGTTTGGCAATCAGCCCCAGCATTTT
few	TRBJ1-6	TRBD1	TRBV12-3/TRBV12-4	CASSRTGGLSPLHF	TGTGCCAGCAGTCGGACAGGGGGATTATCACCCCTCCACTTT
few	TRBJ2-5	TRBD2	TRBV20-1	CSAAGGTSGEGHRETQYF	TGCAGTGCCGCTGGGGGGACTAGCGGGGAGGGCCATCGGGAGACCCAGTACTTC
NA	TRBJ1-5	NA	TRBV19	CASSIGTASGEVPQHF	TGTGCCAGTAGTATAGGGACAGCCTCGGGTGAAGTCCCCCAGCATTTT